These 15 T cell receptor beta chains were sequenced from one sample in a study of cytomegalovirus exposure and HLA in healthy donors. Both 60 Vbeta primers and 13 Jbeta primers went into the PCR. TCRdb keeps only in-frame clones here, not all; method: immunoSEQ multiplex PCR. The sample gives some 150,000 clones, about 80% of which show up once; roughly 2.1% is in the top ten. The sequencing sample was made of PBMCs. The source of these receptors is a woman in her 40s in good health and CMV-seronegative.

This chain joins TRBV7-2 and TRBJ2-2; 10 nucleotides agree with TRBD2. The trim removed 5 bases at V and 7 bases at J, leaving 10 bases unmatched. Looked up from germline, CDR1 is SGHTA and CDR2 is FQGNSA. The CDR3 is 16 residues long. DNA for the CDR3: TGTGCCAGCAGCGATCAACCTAGCGGGAGTGGCGGGGAGCTGTTTTTT. Translated, it gives CASSDQPSGSGGELFF.

This chain connects TRBV9 to TRBJ2-6, with TRBD2 identical over 7 bases. The CDR3 sequence is 18 residues long. With 2 bases clipped from V and 0 bases from J, the junction kept 8 bases outside the gene matches. From germline, CDR1 is SGDLS and CDR2 YYNGEE. CDR3 nucleotides: TGTGCCAGCAGCGTCGGGGGGTGGTATAGCTCTGGGGCCAACGTCCTGACTTTC. It codes for CASSVGGWYSSGANVLTF. Drawing the rest from reference TRBV9 and TRBJ2-6, the complete variable domain is DSGVTQTPKHLITATGQRVTLRCSPRSGDLSVYWYQQSLDQGLQFLIQYYNGEERAKGNILERFSAQQFPDLHSELNLSSLELGDSALYFCASSVGGWYSSGANVLTFGAGSRLTVL.

The V call is TRBV5-4, the J call TRBJ1-1; D is ambiguous. This CDR3 is built from 13 residues. The germline gives CDR1 SGHNT, CDR2 YYREEE (reference sequence). Trimming cost V 0 bases and J 4 bases, with 7 bases left between them. CDR3 DNA: TGTGCCAGCAGCTTGGAATACAGCACTGAAGCTTTCTTT. Translation gives CASSLEYSTEAFF.

The chain uses TRBV7-2 and TRBJ1-1; TRBD1 is a possible D gene (5 bases). Deletions cut 8 bases from V and 8 bases from J, with 21 bases between. This CDR3 region has 14 residues. The germline V gene encodes CDR1 SGHTA and CDR2 FQGNSA. In DNA, the CDR3 is TGTGCCAGCGCAATAGCTTTCAAGGCAGGGGAAGCTTTCTTT. It encodes CASAIAFKAGEAFF. Full variable domain (rest looked up from reference TRBV7-2 and TRBJ1-1): GAGVSQSPSNKVTEKGKDVELRCDPISGHTALYWYRQSLGQGLEFLIYFQGNSAPDKSGLPSDRFSAERTGGSVSTLTIQRTQQEDSAVYLCASAIAFKAGEAFFGQGTRLTVV.

V is TRBV9 and J is TRBJ2-1; a possible D gene is TRBD1 (5 bases). The ends were cut back, 6 bases at V and 2 bases at J, with 18 bases in the middle. The CDR3 covers 16 residues. From germline, CDR1 is SGDLS and CDR2 YYNGEE. CDR3 sequence (DNA): TGTGCCAGCACCCCCAAACCCCTAGGGGCCTACAATGAGCAGTTCTTC. Residues: CASTPKPLGAYNEQFF.

The chain employs TRBV7-3 and TRBJ1-2, with 9 bases that match TRBD1. This CDR3 region has 13 residues. The J segment lost 5 bases and the V segment lost 5 bases, leaving 3 bases of the junction unmatched. Germline V gene sequence: CDR1 SGHTA, CDR2 FQGTGA. The CDR3 region is CASSPGTGYGYTF. The CDR3 coding sequence is TGTGCCAGCAGCCCCGGGACAGGGTATGGCTACACCTTC.

V is TRBV13 and J is TRBJ2-7; the match to TRBD1 covers 7 bases. CDR3 size: 15 residues. Germline CDR1 and CDR2: PRHDT and FYEKMQ (reference sequence). The junction had 8 bases not matched to a gene; V was cut back by 4 bases and J by 2 bases. The CDR3 spells CASSSRDSGPYEQYF. For the CDR3, the DNA is TGTGCCAGCAGCTCCCGGGACAGCGGTCCCTACGAGCAGTACTTC.

The V and J genes are TRBV6-6 and TRBJ1-1; D remains unclear. This CDR3 contains 16 residues. Looked up from germline, CDR1 is MNHNY and CDR2 is SVGAGI (reference sequence). The V and J ends lost 2 bases and 3 bases respectively, with 16 bases between them. The CDR3 DNA reads as TGTGCCAGCAGTTACCGGCCTCCAGGACTTGACACTGAAGCTTTCTTT. Translation gives CASSYRPPGLDTEAFF.

The chain combines TRBV27 with TRBJ2-4, with 7 bases that match TRBD1. CDR1 is MNHEY and CDR2 is SMNVEV in the germline V gene (reference sequence). The CDR3 spans 17 residues. J gave up 8 bases and V 2 bases, and 15 bases lay outside the gene matches. CDR3 DNA: TGTGCCAGCAGTTTAAGGGATCCGGGACAGACGACTTACATTCAGTACTTC. It codes for CASSLRDPGQTTYIQYF.

Only one count was recorded for this clone. The CDR3 reads CASSKSAGPYEQYF. The DNA for the CDR3 is TGTGCCAGCAGCAAATCAGCGGGTCCCTACGAGCAGTACTTC. This chain links TRBV9 with TRBJ2-7, with D perhaps TRBD2 (6 bases). The length of the CDR3 is 14 residues. Trimming stripped 4 bases from V and 2 bases from J, with 13 bases between. CDR1 and CDR2 (germline): SGDLS, YYNGEE.

CDR3 nucleotide sequence: TGTGCCAAGAGCCGGACTGGCTCCTACAATGAGCAGTTCTTC. Protein sequence: CAKSRTGSYNEQFF. This chain connects TRBV6-6 to TRBJ2-1; possibly TRBD2 for D (5 bases). The CDR3 contains 14 residues. Germline V gene sequence: CDR1 MNHNY, CDR2 SVGAGI (reference sequence). V was cut by 10 bases and J by 0 bases, with 13 bases left in between.

J is TRBJ2-3 and V is TRBV13, with a possible D match to TRBD2 (6 bases). V shed 0 bases and J shed 2 bases, with 15 bases lying between them. The CDR3 consists of 17 residues. Germline V CDR1 and CDR2: PRHDT, FYEKMQ (reference sequence). The CDR3 DNA reads as TGTGCCAGCAGCTTAGGCCTCCGACTAGACTTCACAGATACGCAGTATTTT. Its protein product is CASSLGLRLDFTDTQYF.

The V and J genes are TRBV11-2 and TRBJ1-1; D is uncertain. This CDR3 region has 13 residues. The V gene's germline CDR1 is SGHAT and CDR2 FQNNGV. V lost 4 bases, J lost 5 bases, and 11 bases lay in between. The CDR3: CASSYSGGTEAFF. DNA for the CDR3: TGTGCCAGCAGCTACTCGGGAGGTACTGAAGCTTTCTTT.

The rearrangement uses TRBV4-3 and TRBJ2-1; 8 positions agree with TRBD1. This CDR3 comprises 14 residues. Germline V lookup: CDR1 LGHNA, CDR2 YSLEER. V trimming: 3 bases; J trimming: 6 bases; junction bases outside the gene matches: 4. CDR3 sequence (DNA): TGCGCCAGCAGCCAGACAGGGGTCTTCAATGAGCAGTTCTTC. Its translation is CASSQTGVFNEQFF.

This rearrangement joins TRBV29-1 to TRBJ2-5, with D possibly being TRBD1 (6 bases). The germline V gene has CDR1 SQVTM and CDR2 ANQGSEA. The CDR3 is 16 residues long. V lost 5 bases, J lost 7 bases, and 26 bases lay in between. The CDR3 is CSVTKAPGQIPGTQYF. The DNA of the CDR3 is TGCAGCGTTACCAAAGCTCCGGGACAAATACCTGGGACCCAGTACTTC. Full variable domain (remainder filled in from reference TRBV29-1 and TRBJ2-5): SAVISQKPSRDICQRGTSLTIQCQVDSQVTMMFWYRQQPGQSLTLIATANQGSEATYESGFVIDKFPISRPNLTFSTLTVSNMSPEDSSIYLCSVTKAPGQIPGTQYFGPGTRLLVL.